Below are 23 T cell receptor beta chains sequenced from a single sample in a study of T cells in localized non-small cell lung cancer. Libraries were prepared by immunoSEQ multiplex PCR; TCRdb keeps only in-frame clonotypes and omits some of them. The table records approximately 20,000 clones, 75% to 95% of them present only once. Sequences were derived from peripheral blood, sampled before any cancer treatment. These receptors came from a male donor aged 60 or over with stage I squamous cell lung carcinoma.

To note about this clone: This same CDR3 is encoded by further DNA sequences in the sample. The chain carries TRBV18 and TRBJ1-2, with a tentative D call TRBD1 (5 bases). The CDR3 extends over 13 amino acids. Germline values: CDR1 KGHSH, CDR2 LQKENI. V lost 3 bases and J 2 bases, leaving 7 bases between the germline ends. The CDR3 nucleotides are TGTGCCAGCTCACCGGGGCAGAACTATGGCTACACCTTC. Protein sequence: CASSPGQNYGYTF.

The chain has TRBV5-1 and TRBJ2-7; 13 positions match TRBD2. CDR3 size: 16 residues. J lost 1 base, V lost 0 bases, and 1 base had no gene match. In germline, CDR1 is SGHRS, CDR2 YFSETQ. The DNA of the CDR3 is TGCGCCAGCAGCTTGGGACTAGCGGGAGGTTCCTACGAGCAGTACTTC. This encodes CASSLGLAGGSYEQYF.

In this sample, this clone turned up once. V gene TRBV5-1 combines with J gene TRBJ2-7, with 7 bases lining up with TRBD2. Losses at the gene ends were 0 bases for V and 1 base for J; bases not matched to a gene: 1. Per germline, CDR1 SGHRS and CDR2 YFSETQ. This CDR3 is 14 amino acids long. CDR3 protein: CASSLAGGSYEQYF. The CDR3 DNA follows: TGCGCCAGCAGCTTGGCGGGGGGTTCCTACGAGCAGTACTTC.

V is TRBV5-5 and J is TRBJ2-7; weak D call: TRBD2 (5 bases). The germline V and J ends were trimmed by 2 bases and 7 bases, with 19 bases remaining between them. This CDR3 has 15 amino acids. CDR1 SGHKS and CDR2 YYEKEE come from the germline V gene (reference sequence). The CDR3 DNA is TGTGCCAGCAGCTTTGACCTCGGCCGATCGGGGGAGCAGTACTTC. Protein product: CASSFDLGRSGEQYF.

V gene TRBV28 combines with J gene TRBJ2-3; D might be TRBD1 (6 bases). Germline V gene data show CDR1 as MDHEN and CDR2 as SYDVKM. With 6 bases removed from V and 2 bases from J, the gap between germline ends came to 12 bases. CDR3 length: 14 residues. CDR3 DNA: TGTGCCAGCAGATCAGGGGCGTACACAGATACGCAGTATTTT. Translation gives CASRSGAYTDTQYF.

The chain combines TRBV7-2 with TRBJ1-2, with D unresolved. CDR1 is SGHTA and CDR2 is FQGNSA in the germline V gene. V lost 1 base, J lost 6 bases, and 6 bases lay in between. The length of the CDR3 is 12 residues. The CDR3 loop reads CASSLEGDGYTF. As DNA, the CDR3 is TGTGCCAGCAGCTTAGAAGGCGATGGCTACACCTTC.

This CDR3 reads CASSSRQGENEKLFF. CDR3 coding DNA: TGTGCCAGCAGCTCTCGACAGGGAGAAAATGAAAAACTGTTTTTT. V is TRBV9 and J is TRBJ1-4; 7 bases are a match to TRBD1. Germline V gene lookup returns CDR1 SGDLS and CDR2 YYNGEE. CDR3 length equals 15 residues. Trimming removed 4 bases from V and 5 bases from J; junction bases left unmatched: 8.

This clone has only a few counts. The chain employs TRBV9 and TRBJ1-1; D unresolved. Deletions cut 4 bases from V and 1 base from J, with 11 bases between. In germline, CDR1 is SGDLS, CDR2 YYNGEE. The CDR3 covers 14 residues. DNA for the CDR3: TGTGCCAGCAGCTTTGGAGTTAGGAACACTGAAGCTTTCTTT. Residues: CASSFGVRNTEAFF.

The rearrangement uses TRBV28 and TRBJ1-2, with D possibly being TRBD1 (5 bases). Trimming removed 2 bases from V and 5 bases from J, with 6 bases in between. The CDR3 length is 12 residues. The germline CDR1 and CDR2 sequences are MDHEN and SYDVKM. The CDR3 nucleotides are TGTGCCAGCAGTTTAGGGGGGTATGGCTACACCTTC. Protein: CASSLGGYGYTF.

This chain uses TRBV7-2 with TRBJ2-2, with TRBD1 as a possible D gene (5 bases). The germline V gene has CDR1 SGHTA and CDR2 FQGNSA. This CDR3 spans 16 amino acids. Between the trimmed V and J ends, which lost 0 bases and 1 base, there was a span of 9 bases. The CDR3 here is CASSLALGENTGELFF. The CDR3 DNA reads as TGTGCCAGCAGCTTAGCGCTAGGGGAGAACACCGGGGAGCTGTTTTTT.

This chain uses TRBV7-6 with TRBJ2-5, with 9 bases identical to TRBD2. Trimming cost V 0 bases and J 1 base; bases outside gene matches: 0. CDR1 and CDR2 from the germline V gene are SGHVS and FNYEAQ. The CDR3 totals 15 residues. The CDR3 protein is CASSLATSGQETQYF. DNA of the CDR3: TGTGCCAGCAGCTTAGCGACTAGCGGCCAAGAGACCCAGTACTTC.

This clone was seen a single time. The CDR3 loop is CASSIALNTEAFF. The CDR3 region has the DNA TGTGCCAGTAGTATAGCGTTGAACACTGAAGCTTTCTTT. The chain couples TRBV19 to TRBJ1-1; D is unclear. Trimming cost V 1 base and J 0 bases, with 3 bases left between them. The CDR3 has 13 amino acids. CDR1 and CDR2 from the germline V gene are LNHDA and SQIVND (reference sequence). The entire variable domain, with the rest obtained from reference TRBV19 and TRBJ1-1, is as follows: DGGITQSPKYLFRKEGQNVTLSCEQNLNHDAMYWYRQDPGQGLRLIYYSQIVNDFQKGDIAEGYSVSREKKESFPLTVTSAQKNPTAFYLCASSIALNTEAFFGQGTRLTVV.

This chain links TRBV5-5 with TRBJ2-2; maybe TRBD1 (6 bases). Germline CDR1 and CDR2: SGHKS and YYEKEE (reference sequence). V lost 3 bases to trimming and J lost 3 bases, with 9 bases between them. CDR3 length: 14 amino acids. CDR3 sequence: CASSSDSYTGELFF. The CDR3 DNA follows: TGTGCCAGCAGCTCGGACAGCTACACCGGGGAGCTGTTTTTT.

This chain joins TRBV6-5 and TRBJ1-5; possible D gene TRBD1, 5 bases. The CDR3 is 14 amino acids. Germline CDR1 and CDR2: MNHEY and SVGAGI. Trimming cost V 4 bases and J 3 bases, with 10 bases left between them. CDR3 region: CASSSGTTNQPQHF. The CDR3 nucleotides read TGTGCCAGCAGTTCCGGGACCACCAATCAGCCCCAGCATTTT.

This chain joins TRBV7-6 and TRBJ2-2, with 8 positions matching TRBD2. The V and J ends lost 5 bases and 3 bases, in that order; junction bases with no gene match: 8. The CDR3 runs to 16 residues. Germline CDR1 and CDR2: SGHVS and FNYEAQ. The CDR3 loop is CASSPLSGTDTGELFF. DNA of the CDR3: TGTGCCAGCAGCCCACTTAGCGGGACCGACACCGGGGAGCTGTTTTTT.

V is TRBV6-6 and J is TRBJ2-2; 11 bases line up with TRBD1. The CDR3 contains 14 residues. Losses at the gene ends were 6 bases for V and 4 bases for J; bases not matched to a gene: 1. The germline V gene encodes CDR1 MNHNY and CDR2 SVGAGI (reference sequence). CDR3: CASRGQGGTGELFF. The DNA for the CDR3 is TGTGCCAGCAGGGGACAGGGGGGCACCGGGGAGCTGTTTTTT.

This clone was seen once. The V and J genes are TRBV7-6 and TRBJ2-7, with TRBD2 identical over 10 bases. Per the germline V gene, CDR1 is SGHVS and CDR2 is FNYEAQ. The V gene end was trimmed by 7 bases and the J gene end by 4 bases; junction bases not matched to a gene: 7. The CDR3 runs 14 residues. The CDR3 bases are TGTGCCAGCATACGGACTAGCGGAAGGTACGAGCAGTACTTC. Translated, it gives CASIRTSGRYEQYF.

This clone occurred a few times. The chain uses TRBV12-5 and TRBJ1-1; 8 bases map to TRBD1. V shed 4 bases, J shed 4 bases, and the junction held 2 bases outside the gene matches. From germline, CDR1 is LGHNT and CDR2 FRNRAP. The CDR3 consists of 13 residues. The CDR3 bases are TGTGCTAGTGGTTGGGACAGGCTCACTGAAGCTTTCTTT. Translating gives CASGWDRLTEAFF.

The genes are TRBV5-4 and TRBJ2-5, with a weak D call TRBD1 (6 bases). The CDR3 has 17 amino acids. V lost 3 bases, J lost 5 bases, and 23 bases lay in between. CDR1 is SGHNT, CDR2 YYREEE, per germline (reference sequence). The CDR3 sequence is CASSSGQANLGMETQYF. The DNA of the CDR3 is TGTGCCAGCAGCTCGGGACAAGCGAACTTAGGAATGGAGACCCAGTACTTC.

This clone has just one count. The J gene is TRBJ1-1, the V gene TRBV5-1; the D is unclear. CDR3 length equals 13 residues. Germline CDR1 is SGHRS and CDR2 is YFSETQ. Between the trimmed V and J ends, which lost 4 bases and 4 bases, there was a span of 11 bases. The CDR3 sequence: CASSETSGTEAFF. The CDR3 DNA reads TGCGCCAGCAGCGAAACATCTGGCACTGAAGCTTTCTTT.

V is TRBV7-2 and J is TRBJ1-2, with a tentative D call TRBD1 (5 bases). Germline-derived CDR1 and CDR2 are SGHTA and FQGNSA. V was clipped by 0 bases and J by 10 bases, with 15 bases between them. The CDR3 totals 14 residues. CDR3 protein: CASSLAQLGGSYTF. CDR3 DNA sequence: TGTGCCAGCAGCTTAGCCCAATTGGGGGGGTCCTACACCTTC.

The V and J genes are TRBV28 and TRBJ1-2, with D perhaps matching TRBD1 (6 bases). V was trimmed by 10 bases and J by 6 bases, leaving 21 bases between them. CDR3 length equals 14 residues. The germline V gene encodes CDR1 MDHEN and CDR2 SYDVKM. The CDR3 is CATRAQTGDDGYTF. The CDR3, as DNA: TGTGCCACCCGAGCCCAGACAGGAGACGATGGCTACACCTTC.

V and J are TRBV7-8 and TRBJ1-1; TRBD1 aligns across 8 bases. The CDR3 is made up of 18 amino acids. Losses at the gene ends were 3 bases for V and 3 bases for J; bases not matched to a gene: 15. Germline CDR1 SGHVS, CDR2 FQNEAQ. CDR3 sequence: CASSFLLGGRGLDTEAFF. CDR3 nucleotide sequence: TGTGCCAGCAGCTTTTTGCTAGGCGGCAGGGGGCTGGACACTGAAGCTTTCTTT.